These 30 T cell receptor beta chains share one sample of origin, sequenced in a study of patients and donors after allogeneic stem cell transplantation (dated by TCRdb to 2020 to 2022). Libraries came from RT-PCR. Sequencing took place on a NextSeq 550. TCRdb itself trimmed the public reads at Q25 with fastp, ran MiXCR and retained productive beta chains. CDR3 protein sequences are deduplicated, and each keeps its most common genes and DNA. For this sample there are 95,000 to 120,000 distinct CDR3 sequences; approximately 40% appear just once. The ten biggest clones cover 27% of the sample. The specimen was blood, either unsorted or a sorted T cell fraction (not recorded which). Receptors originate from a human donor who was either an allogeneic HSCT recipient or a stem cell or donor lymphocyte infusion donor (not recorded which). It is not recorded whose cells these are; they may come from a transplant donor.

The chain has TRBV3-1 and TRBJ2-1; D remains unclear. The CDR3 consists of 13 residues. V was trimmed by 4 bases and J by 10 bases, leaving 14 bases between them. Germline V CDR1 and CDR2: LGHDT, YNNKEL (reference sequence). CDR3 loop: CASSPLLMKEQFF. In DNA, the CDR3 is TGTGCCAGCAGCCCCTTACTCATGAAGGAGCAGTTCTTC.

V is TRBV5-6 and J is TRBJ1-1; 7 bases match TRBD1. From germline, CDR1 is SGHDT and CDR2 YYEEEE. CDR3 size: 15 residues. The trim removed 2 bases at V and 1 base at J, leaving 5 bases unmatched. The CDR3 coding sequence is TGTGCCAGCAGCTTAAAAGACAGGGAGAACACTGAAGCTTTCTTT. This encodes CASSLKDRENTEAFF. Looking up the rest from reference TRBV5-6 and TRBJ1-1 gives the full variable domain: DAGVTQSPTHLIKTRGQQVTLRCSPKSGHDTVSWYQQALGQGPQFIFQYYEEEERQRGNFPDRFSGHQFPNYSSELNVNALLLGDSALYLCASSLKDRENTEAFFGQGTRLTVV.

The gene calls are TRBV10-3 and TRBJ2-4; 9 nucleotides agree with TRBD1. CDR1 and CDR2 from the germline V gene are ENHRY and SYGVKD. The trim removed 3 bases at V and 3 bases at J, leaving 3 bases unmatched. The CDR3 sequence is 15 residues long. CDR3 loop: CAISESTGGKNIQYF. The CDR3 DNA follows: TGTGCCATCAGTGAATCGACAGGGGGCAAAAACATTCAGTACTTC.

The chain couples TRBV12-3 or TRBV12-4 to TRBJ2-7, with TRBD1 matching over 9 bases. This CDR3 is 17 amino acids long. The junction had 13 bases not matched to a gene; V was cut back by 5 bases and J by 2 bases. The CDR3 bases are TGTGCCAGCAGTACCCGGGACAGGGCCGCCTCTACCTACGAGCAGTACTTC. It yields the protein CASSTRDRAASTYEQYF.

This clonotype was seen a few times. The chain is built from TRBV12-3 or TRBV12-4 and TRBJ1-5; TRBD1 aligns across 8 bases. The trim removed 7 bases at V and 6 bases at J, leaving 5 bases unmatched. This CDR3 region has 13 residues. This CDR3 reads CASTRTGRQPQHF. CDR3 in DNA: TGTGCCAGCACCAGGACAGGGCGTCAGCCCCAGCATTTT.

This clonotype turned up a few times. The chain joins TRBV10-3 to TRBJ2-7; D unclear. Trimming took 6 bases from V and 4 from J, leaving 13 bases between them. Germline V gene lookup returns CDR1 ENHRY and CDR2 SYGVKD. The CDR3 totals 13 residues. The CDR3 protein is CAIRSLDGYEQYF. CDR3 bases: TGTGCCATCAGAAGCCTCGACGGTTACGAGCAGTACTTC.

This clonotype was seen only a few times. The chain employs TRBV20-1 and TRBJ1-5; 8 bases line up with TRBD1. Germline V gives CDR1 DFQATT, CDR2 SNEGSKA (reference sequence). The trim removed 2 bases at V and 3 bases at J, leaving 6 bases unmatched. The length of the CDR3 is 15 residues. The CDR3 loop is CSARFDRGNNQPQHF. The CDR3 DNA sequence: TGCAGTGCTAGATTTGACAGGGGTAACAATCAGCCCCAGCATTTT.

The rearrangement links TRBV7-6 to TRBJ1-6, with 7 positions matching TRBD1. The V segment lost 5 bases and the J segment 6 bases; nucleotides outside the gene matches: 7. The germline CDR1 and CDR2 sequences are SGHVS and FNYEAQ. There are 15 residues in the CDR3. The CDR3, as DNA: TGTGCCAGCAGCCCGAGGACAGGCGTTAATTCACCCCTCCACTTT. This gives the protein CASSPRTGVNSPLHF.

The chain carries TRBV12-3 or TRBV12-4 and TRBJ1-5; D is unresolved. The CDR3 loop spans 15 amino acids. With 0 bases removed from V and 2 bases from J, the gap between germline ends came to 8 bases. In DNA, the CDR3 is TGTGCCAGCAGTTTAGCCGCCCCGGGCAATCAGCCCCAGCATTTT. It specifies CASSLAAPGNQPQHF.

This clonotype was recorded a few times. This chain links TRBV6-6 with TRBJ1-1, with unresolved D. This CDR3 region has 14 residues. Germline CDR1 and CDR2: MNHNY and SVGAGI (reference sequence). V was shortened by 6 bases and J by 4 bases, with 15 bases between the two germline ends. The CDR3 loop reads CASSPGGKGTEAFF. In DNA, the CDR3 is TGTGCCAGCAGCCCCGGAGGGAAGGGCACTGAAGCTTTCTTT.

The rearrangement uses TRBV6-6 and TRBJ2-1; D might be TRBD1 (6 bases). The germline V gene encodes CDR1 MNHNY and CDR2 SVGAGI (reference sequence). The CDR3 runs to 14 residues. The germline V and J ends were trimmed by 0 bases and 6 bases, with 9 bases remaining between them. The chain's CDR3 is CASSYSGTRNEQFF. CDR3 coding DNA: TGTGCCAGCAGTTACTCTGGGACACGCAATGAGCAGTTCTTC.

The chain has TRBV5-1 and TRBJ2-1; 8 nucleotides match TRBD2. Losses at the gene ends were 0 bases for V and 2 bases for J; bases not matched to a gene: 4. The CDR3 runs 16 residues. Germline CDR1 reads SGHRS; CDR2 reads YFSETQ. In nucleotides, the CDR3 is TGCGCCAGCAGCTTGGAACTAGCGGTAGCCTACAATGAGCAGTTCTTC. This encodes CASSLELAVAYNEQFF. The full variable domain, rest sourced from reference TRBV5-1 and TRBJ2-1, is KAGVTQTPRYLIKTRGQQVTLSCSPISGHRSVSWYQQTPGQGLQFLFEYFSETQRNKGNFPGRFSGRQFSNSRSEMNVSTLELGDSALYLCASSLELAVAYNEQFFGPGTRLTVL.

This clonotype showed up just a few times. The chain has TRBV7-2 and TRBJ2-4; TRBD2 aligns across 7 bases. With 4 bases clipped from V and 0 bases from J, the junction kept 6 bases outside the gene matches. CDR1 is SGHTA and CDR2 is FQGNSA in the germline V gene. The CDR3 is made up of 16 amino acids. This CDR3 is CASSWDSGLAKNIQYF. In DNA, the CDR3 is TGTGCCAGCAGCTGGGATAGCGGGTTAGCCAAAAACATTCAGTACTTC.

There are a few counts of this clonotype. V and J are TRBV7-9 and TRBJ1-1; D perhaps matches TRBD1 (6 bases). Deletions cut 3 bases from V and 0 bases from J, with 11 bases between. The CDR3 sequence is 15 residues long. Germline V CDR1 and CDR2: SEHNR, FQNEAQ (reference sequence). CDR3 in DNA: TGTGCCAGCAGCTTTTACAGGGCAATGAACACTGAAGCTTTCTTT. This gives the protein CASSFYRAMNTEAFF.

The chain combines TRBV4-3 with TRBJ1-5, with D perhaps TRBD1 (5 bases). V was trimmed by 2 bases and J by 6 bases, leaving 14 bases between them. Germline V gives CDR1 LGHNA, CDR2 YSLEER. This CDR3 region has 15 residues. CDR3 in amino acids: CASSQSTRGGQPQHF. The CDR3 DNA reads as TGCGCCAGCAGCCAATCTACCCGGGGCGGTCAGCCCCAGCATTTT.

This chain links TRBV10-3 with TRBJ2-3; perhaps TRBD1 as D (7 bases). Between the trimmed V and J ends, which lost 9 bases and 5 bases, there was a span of 18 bases. CDR3 length: 14 amino acids. In germline, CDR1 is ENHRY, CDR2 SYGVKD. The CDR3 DNA is TGTGCCATTGGGGAGCTCAGGGGGGAAGATACGCAGTATTTT. Translation gives CAIGELRGEDTQYF.

V usage is TRBV6-5 and J usage is TRBJ2-1; 11 bases map to TRBD2. CDR3 length equals 14 residues. Germline trimming cut 6 bases from V and 5 bases from J; bases unmatched to any gene: 3. CDR1 and CDR2 from the germline V gene are MNHEY and SVGAGI. The CDR3 nucleotides read TGTGCCAGCAGCCGTAGCGGGGGGGACAATGAGCAGTTCTTC. This codes for CASSRSGGDNEQFF.

This clonotype was observed a handful of times. The chain joins TRBV19 to TRBJ1-5, with D perhaps matching TRBD1 (6 bases). In germline, CDR1 is LNHDA, CDR2 SQIVND (reference sequence). The CDR3 has 13 residues. V gave up 6 bases and J gave up 7 bases, with 13 bases separating them. The CDR3 DNA is TGTGCCAGTAGCGAGAACAGGGCCCAGCCCCAGCATTTT. It codes for CASSENRAQPQHF.

The V gene is TRBV9, the J gene TRBJ2-1; 7 bases are shared with TRBD2. The CDR3 consists of 16 residues. The V gene's germline CDR1 is SGDLS and CDR2 YYNGEE. V was pared by 0 bases and J by 9 bases, with 12 bases of the junction left unmatched. The CDR3 DNA sequence: TGTGCCAGCAGCGTAGTCGCTAGCGGTACCCCCACTGAGCAGTTCTTC. This gives the protein CASSVVASGTPTEQFF.

A few counts support this clonotype. The chain links TRBV20-1 to TRBJ1-1; TRBD1 agrees at 8 bases. The CDR3 is 15 amino acids. Germline V gene data show CDR1 as DFQATT and CDR2 as SNEGSKA (reference sequence). The junction had 14 bases not matched to a gene; V was cut back by 6 bases and J by 5 bases. Here the CDR3 reads CSALSPRGRGTEAFF. CDR3 in DNA: TGCAGTGCGCTCTCCCCCAGGGGGCGGGGGACTGAAGCTTTCTTT.

This chain connects TRBV28 to TRBJ1-2, with D unresolved. The V gene's germline CDR1 is MDHEN and CDR2 SYDVKM. The CDR3 sequence is 15 residues long. V dropped 6 bases and J dropped 0 bases, with 14 bases sitting between them. CDR3 nucleotides: TGTGCCAGCAGCCTTGGACGGATACCTAACTATGGCTACACCTTC. Residues: CASSLGRIPNYGYTF.

The CDR3 here is CSARDIGLASDTQYF. The CDR3 DNA is TGCAGTGCTAGAGATATCGGACTAGCGTCAGATACGCAGTATTTT. V gene TRBV20-1 combines with J gene TRBJ2-3; 9 bases line up with TRBD2. The CDR3 is 15 amino acids. CDR1 is DFQATT and CDR2 is SNEGSKA in the germline V gene (reference sequence). Unmatched junction bases numbered 5, after V lost 0 bases and J lost 4 bases.

The V and J genes are TRBV24-1 and TRBJ2-5, with D uncertain. Trimming took off 3 bases at V and 5 bases at J, with 12 bases between the two ends. CDR1 is KGHDR, CDR2 SFDVKD, per germline. There are 14 residues in the CDR3. The CDR3 DNA reads as TGTGCCACCAGTGATCCCGAGGCAGTGGAGACCCAGTACTTC. It specifies CATSDPEAVETQYF.

This clonotype was recorded a few times. CDR3 loop: CASSPGSNQPQHF. The DNA of the CDR3 is TGTGCCAGCTCACCAGGAAGCAATCAGCCCCAGCATTTT. V is TRBV18 and J is TRBJ1-5; D gene uncertain. The V and J ends lost 2 bases and 1 base respectively, with 3 bases between them. The CDR3 consists of 13 residues. Germline V gives CDR1 KGHSH, CDR2 LQKENI.

V gene TRBV10-1 combines with J gene TRBJ2-7, with D perhaps given as TRBD1 or TRBD2 (5 bases each). Germline CDR1 is WNHNN and CDR2 is SYGVQD (reference sequence). V was trimmed by 0 bases and J by 3 bases, leaving 15 bases between them. The CDR3 has 16 residues. The CDR3 region is CASSESGLVGDYEQYF. Here the CDR3 DNA reads TGCGCCAGCAGTGAGTCGGGGTTAGTGGGGGACTACGAGCAGTACTTC.

The rearrangement joins TRBV3-1 to TRBJ1-5; D is unclear. This CDR3 is 12 amino acids long. V lost 4 bases, J lost 8 bases, and 9 bases lay in between. Per germline, CDR1 LGHDT and CDR2 YNNKEL (reference sequence). DNA of the CDR3: TGTGCCAGCAGCCGACGCGGGGAGCCCCAGCATTTT. It is translated as CASSRRGEPQHF.

As concerns this clonotype: A much larger clone differs from this one at a single base, so this may be a read error. The missing conserved phenylalanine or tryptophan at the end of this CDR3 makes a read error likely. The V gene is TRBV12-3 or TRBV12-4, the J gene TRBJ1-1, with TRBD1 as a possible D gene (5 bases). The CDR3 covers 12 residues. Deletions cut 7 bases from V and 6 bases from J, with 12 bases between. The CDR3: CASNSRGSEAFL. The DNA for the CDR3 is TGTGCCAGCAACTCTCGGGGGTCTGAAGCTTTCTTG.

This clonotype was counted between two and nine times. This chain links TRBV24-1 with TRBJ2-7, with a tentative D call TRBD1 (5 bases). Germline V lookup: CDR1 KGHDR, CDR2 SFDVKD. Trimming cost V 10 bases and J 3 bases, with 12 bases left between them. The CDR3 loop spans 12 amino acids. CDR3 in amino acids: CATAGPGYEQYF. The CDR3 DNA follows: TGTGCCACAGCAGGGCCGGGCTACGAGCAGTACTTC.

The chain has TRBV5-6 and TRBJ1-1; no clear D gene. This CDR3 region has 14 residues. Germline CDR1 reads SGHDT; CDR2 reads YYEEEE. With 4 bases removed from V and 1 base from J, the gap between germline ends came to 11 bases. CDR3 in DNA: TGTGCCAGCAGCACCCGGGCCTCGAACACTGAAGCTTTCTTT. Its translation is CASSTRASNTEAFF.

The chain joins TRBV29-1 to TRBJ2-1; 10 bases are shared with TRBD1. Trimming cost V 8 bases and J 4 bases; bases outside gene matches: 5. The germline gives CDR1 SQVTM, CDR2 ANQGSEA. The CDR3 is 13 residues long. CDR3 sequence: CSIMGQGYNEQFF. The DNA for the CDR3 is TGCAGCATAATGGGACAGGGGTACAATGAGCAGTTCTTC.